The subject of this entry is one TCR beta chain. At one boundary the junction diverges from the germline segment, which might be a read error. The data derive from a study of regulatory T cells in long-lasting Graves disease. Time point indicated: persistent/refractory GD, antithyroid drugs over 5 years with positive TRAb. Making the TCR library involved RNA that had been extracted from PBMCs. The CDR3 is made up of 12 amino acids. iRepertoire HTBI primers and Arm-PCR of CDR3 regions built TCR beta libraries. TCRdb called the multiplex PCR reads again in MiXCR, with one record for every CDR3 protein. The repertoire has over 300,000 distinct CDR3 sequences, about 19% of them found once; the top ten carry over 25%.

The TCR comes from a female donor with Graves disease. The V gene is TRBV12-3 or TRBV12-4, the J gene TRBJ1-2; D perhaps matches TRBD1 (6 bases). Sequencing used peripheral blood mononuclear cells (PBMCs), obtained when the disease was refractory, from a patient treated with antithyroid drugs. DNA for the CDR3: TGTGCCAGCAGTTTCCCCGGGGGGGGCTACGCCTTC. Translating it yields CASSFPGGGYAF.